Below are 29 T cell receptor beta chains sequenced from a single sample in a study of PD-1 blockade in classical Hodgkin lymphoma (dated by TCRdb to about 2020). This specimen's time point label, per the study, means: cycle 4 day 1 (C4D1), after five to seven weeks of nivolumab. Every trial patient had relapsed after autologous stem cell transplantation, and cohorts A, B and C differed in prior brentuximab vedotin exposure. Using a Miltenyi CD8+ T cell isolation kit, CD8+ T cells were purified from thawed PBMCs through magnetic negative selection. The method behind the library was the immunoSEQ multiplex PCR assay. Not all clones reach the TCRdb copy of this immuneACCESS table, which keeps in-frame sequences only. Checked studies attribute under half of the gap to unresolved V genes and leave the rest unexplained. For this sample the table gives 7,300 or so clones, of which approximately 80% were detected only once. Jointly, the top ten make up roughly a third of the sample.

The sequencing here drew on CD8+ T cells from blood, taken before the fourth cycle of nivolumab. These receptors were collected from a human donor with classical Hodgkin lymphoma.

By sample share, this clone is medium-sized. The chain joins TRBV30 to TRBJ2-5; no definite D call. With 1 base removed from V and 5 bases from J, the gap between germline ends came to 14 bases. Germline V CDR1 and CDR2: GTSNPN, SVGIG (reference sequence). The CDR3 sequence is 14 residues long. CDR3 region: CAWSGVWELETQYF. For the CDR3, the DNA is TGTGCCTGGAGTGGGGTATGGGAACTGGAGACCCAGTACTTC.

As DNA, the CDR3 is TGTGCCAGTAGTTTGACTAGCGGGAGTATTCACGAGCAGTACTTC. Translated, it gives CASSLTSGSIHEQYF. The J gene is TRBJ2-7, the V gene TRBV19; 12 bases are shared with TRBD2. Per the germline V gene, CDR1 is LNHDA and CDR2 is SQIVND (reference sequence). The trim removed 5 bases at V and 5 bases at J, leaving 7 bases unmatched. The CDR3 has 15 residues.

This chain joins TRBV7-7 and TRBJ2-2; D not certain. V was shortened by 1 base and J by 0 bases, with 6 bases between the two germline ends. Germline V lookup: CDR1 SSHAT, CDR2 FNYEAQ (reference sequence). The CDR3 has 15 residues. Here the CDR3 reads CASSLDSANTGELFF. Written as DNA, the CDR3 is TGTGCCAGCAGCTTAGACAGCGCGAACACCGGGGAGCTGTTTTTT.

This clone counts as hyperexpanded (1% or more). This chain joins TRBV5-6 and TRBJ2-7; perhaps D is TRBD1 or TRBD2 (5 bases each). This CDR3 is built from 14 residues. Germline assignment: CDR1 SGHDT and CDR2 YYEEEE. V shed 0 bases and J shed 3 bases, with 10 bases lying between them. The CDR3 reads CASSLVGRHYEQYF. CDR3 in DNA: TGTGCCAGCAGCTTGGTGGGACGGCACTACGAGCAGTACTTC.

This chain connects TRBV9 to TRBJ2-3, with 11 bases fitting TRBD2. Unmatched junction bases numbered 5, after V lost 2 bases and J lost 3 bases. CDR1 is SGDLS, CDR2 YYNGEE, per germline. The CDR3 extends over 16 amino acids. CDR3 DNA: TGTGCCAGCAGCGTCCTAGCGGGAGGTGGGACAGATACGCAGTATTTT. It is translated as CASSVLAGGGTDTQYF.

This clone counts as medium-sized (0.01 to 0.1%). This sequence joins TRBV30 and TRBJ2-6; no firm D call. Trimming took 0 bases from V and 2 from J, leaving 8 bases between them. CDR3 length: 15 residues. Germline CDR1 is GTSNPN and CDR2 is SVGIG (reference sequence). DNA for the CDR3: TGTGCCTGGAGTGTATATCCGGCTGGGGCCAACGTCCTGACTTTC. It is translated as CAWSVYPAGANVLTF. Supplemented by reference TRBV30 and TRBJ2-6, the full variable domain reads SQTIHQWPATLVQPVGSPLSLECTVEGTSNPNLYWYRQAAGRGLQLLFYSVGIGQISSEVPQNLSASRPQDRQFILSSKKLLLSDSGFYLCAWSVYPAGANVLTFGAGSRLTVL.

The rearrangement links TRBV5-5 to TRBJ1-1; D possibly corresponds to TRBD1 (5 bases). CDR3 length: 13 residues. CDR1 is SGHKS, CDR2 YYEKEE, per germline (reference sequence). Trimming cost V 7 bases and J 0 bases, with 10 bases left between them. In DNA form, the CDR3 reads TGTGCCAGCGTTGGGGACCTGAACACTGAAGCTTTCTTT. It specifies CASVGDLNTEAFF.

The chain uses TRBV9 and TRBJ2-7, with D unresolved. The CDR3 is 14 amino acids. Trimming took 0 bases from V and 3 from J, leaving 10 bases between them. The germline V gene encodes CDR1 SGDLS and CDR2 YYNGEE. CDR3 loop: CASSVEVDRYEQYF. The CDR3 nucleotides are TGTGCCAGCAGCGTAGAAGTAGACCGCTACGAGCAGTACTTC.

The chain couples TRBV9 to TRBJ1-3; D is possibly TRBD1 (5 bases). Trimming cost V 3 bases and J 1 base, with 8 bases left between them. The CDR3 extends over 14 amino acids. Germline assignment: CDR1 SGDLS and CDR2 YYNGEE. CDR3 nucleotide sequence: TGTGCCAGCAGCGCCGCAGGGTCTGGAAACACCATATATTTT. Amino acids: CASSAAGSGNTIYF.

This clone was observed a few times. The chain joins TRBV5-6 to TRBJ2-2; D may be TRBD1 or TRBD2 (5 bases each). V gave up 0 bases and J gave up 4 bases, with 13 bases separating them. CDR3 length: 16 residues. CDR1 SGHDT and CDR2 YYEEEE come from the germline V gene. The CDR3 DNA reads TGTGCCAGCAGCTTGGTCAGGGCTCGGGGCACCGGGGAGCTGTTTTTT. This codes for CASSLVRARGTGELFF.

This chain links TRBV19 with TRBJ2-5, with D unclear. Trimming cost V 5 bases and J 1 base, with 8 bases left between them. There are 13 residues in the CDR3. Germline V gene sequence: CDR1 LNHDA, CDR2 SQIVND (reference sequence). Here the CDR3 reads CASSFRIQETQYF. As DNA, the CDR3 is TGTGCCAGTAGTTTCAGAATCCAAGAGACCCAGTACTTC.

The chain is built from TRBV6-6 and TRBJ1-2; 9 bases map to TRBD1. Trimming at V came to 2 bases and at J to 1 base, leaving 5 bases not matched to a gene. This CDR3 has 16 amino acids. CDR1 is MNHNY, CDR2 SVGAGI, per germline (reference sequence). CDR3 DNA: TGTGCCAGCAGTTACACCACGACAGGGGGTAACTATGGCTACACCTTC. It specifies CASSYTTTGGNYGYTF.

The V gene is TRBV7-9, the J gene TRBJ2-7; 8 nucleotides line up with TRBD1. This CDR3 has 13 residues. The junction had 4 bases not matched to a gene; V was cut back by 6 bases and J by 3 bases. Germline V gene lookup returns CDR1 SEHNR and CDR2 FQNEAQ (reference sequence). The CDR3 spells CASRSGTGYEQYF. The CDR3 coding sequence is TGTGCCAGCAGGTCCGGGACAGGCTACGAGCAGTACTTC.

V is TRBV6-5 and J is TRBJ2-3, with D possibly TRBD1 on 5 matching bases. This CDR3 has 13 residues. Trimming removed 6 bases from V and 3 bases from J, with 10 bases in between. The germline CDR1 and CDR2 sequences are MNHEY and SVGAGI. The CDR3 DNA reads TGTGCCAGCAGCTTAGACAGTACAGATACGCAGTATTTT. Its protein is CASSLDSTDTQYF.

The rearrangement links TRBV25-1 to TRBJ1-3, with no clear D. Germline V gene sequence: CDR1 MGHDK, CDR2 SYGVNS. Trimming took 2 bases from V and 1 from J, leaving 12 bases between them. This CDR3 contains 16 residues. CDR3 DNA: TGTGCCAGCAGTGAACGAGTCACTGGTTCTGGAAACACCATATATTTT. This translates into CASSERVTGSGNTIYF.

V and J are TRBV27 and TRBJ2-5; D ambiguous. The germline V gene encodes CDR1 MNHEY and CDR2 SMNVEV (reference sequence). The CDR3 spans 13 residues. The V gene lost 3 bases and the J gene lost 7 bases, with 12 bases spanning the gap. CDR3 in amino acids: CASSLFSKGTQYF. The CDR3 coding sequence is TGTGCCAGCAGTTTGTTCAGCAAGGGGACCCAGTACTTC.

This chain connects TRBV28 to TRBJ2-7; tentatively, D is TRBD1 (6 bases). V lost 6 bases and J 4 bases, leaving 16 bases between the germline ends. Germline CDR1 is MDHEN and CDR2 is SYDVKM. This CDR3 has 14 amino acids. Here the CDR3 reads CASSLGQRDYEQYF. CDR3 in DNA: TGTGCCAGCAGCCTAGGACAGAGGGATTACGAGCAGTACTTC.

The V call is TRBV6-5, the J call TRBJ1-5; tentatively, D is TRBD1 (6 bases). The CDR3 runs to 15 residues. CDR1 and CDR2 (germline): MNHEY, SVGAGI. The V end was cut by 6 bases, the J end by 0 bases, with 12 bases between. The CDR3 sequence: CASSLQGYSNQPQHF. In DNA form, the CDR3 reads TGTGCCAGCAGCCTACAGGGATATAGCAATCAGCCCCAGCATTTT.

The CDR3 nucleotides are TGTGCCAGCAGCCCCCAACAGGGTCTAAGCTCCTACGAGCAGTACTTC. Protein product: CASSPQQGLSSYEQYF. The chain couples TRBV5-4 to TRBJ2-7, with a tentative D call TRBD1 (6 bases). This CDR3 has 16 amino acids. V shed 4 bases and J shed 0 bases, with 17 bases lying between them. CDR1 SGHNT and CDR2 YYREEE come from the germline V gene (reference sequence). Together with reference TRBV5-4 and TRBJ2-7, the CDR3 gives the full variable domain: ETGVTQSPTHLIKTRGQQVTLRCSSQSGHNTVSWYQQALGQGPQFIFQYYREEENGRGNFPPRFSGLQFPNYSSELNVNALELDDSALYLCASSPQQGLSSYEQYFGPGTRLTVT.

The chain recombines TRBV7-2 with TRBJ1-5; 7 bases align to TRBD1. With V trimmed by 2 bases and J by 1 base, 2 bases remained unmatched. CDR1 and CDR2 (germline): SGHTA, FQGNSA. The CDR3 spans 15 residues. CDR3 residues: CASSLQGVSNQPQHF. The CDR3 region has the DNA TGTGCCAGCAGCTTACAGGGGGTCAGCAATCAGCCCCAGCATTTT.

The chain uses TRBV6-1 and TRBJ2-7, with a weak D call TRBD2 (6 bases). CDR1 is MNHNS, CDR2 SASEGT, per germline. This CDR3 spans 16 amino acids. V dropped 4 bases and J dropped 1 base, with 17 bases sitting between them. CDR3 nucleotides: TGTGCCAGCAGTGCCATTTGGCGGGACCGTTCCTACGAGCAGTACTTC. Translation gives CASSAIWRDRSYEQYF.

The V and J genes are TRBV2 and TRBJ2-1, with D unclear. V dropped 0 bases and J dropped 1 base, with 7 bases sitting between them. The CDR3 length is 15 residues. Germline-derived CDR1 and CDR2 are SNHLY and FYNNEI. CDR3 amino acids: CASSEALPSYNEQFF. In DNA, the CDR3 is TGTGCCAGCAGTGAAGCGCTTCCTTCCTACAATGAGCAGTTCTTC.

The chain has TRBV5-6 and TRBJ1-6; TRBD1 agrees at 10 bases. V shed 4 bases, J shed 8 bases, and the junction held 12 bases outside the gene matches. Germline values: CDR1 SGHDT, CDR2 YYEEEE. The CDR3 has 17 amino acids. In nucleotides, the CDR3 is TGTGCCAGCAGCCCGACAGGGGGCTTAGGGGTGTATTCACCCCTCCACTTT. This gives the protein CASSPTGGLGVYSPLHF.

This CDR3 reads CASSSGGGTYEQYF. CDR3 nucleotide sequence: TGTGCCAGCAGCTCTGGGGGGGGCACCTACGAGCAGTACTTC. V and J are TRBV5-6 and TRBJ2-7, with D possibly being TRBD2 (7 bases). The CDR3 consists of 14 residues. Deletions cut 3 bases from V and 2 bases from J, with 12 bases between. Germline V gene lookup returns CDR1 SGHDT and CDR2 YYEEEE.

J is TRBJ1-1 and V is TRBV5-1; no definite D call. The CDR3 runs 15 residues. CDR1 SGHRS and CDR2 YFSETQ come from the germline V gene. V was clipped by 4 bases and J by 0 bases, with 13 bases between them. DNA for the CDR3: TGCGCCAGCAGCCCGGGTGCGGAGGTGAACACTGAAGCTTTCTTT. It yields the protein CASSPGAEVNTEAFF.

This clone appeared once. The rearrangement uses TRBV5-6 and TRBJ2-3; 10 nucleotides line up with TRBD1. Germline V gene data show CDR1 as SGHDT and CDR2 as YYEEEE. Trimming at V came to 4 bases and at J to 2 bases, leaving 7 bases not matched to a gene. The CDR3 contains 16 residues. The CDR3 loop reads CASSQLTGGSTDTQYF. CDR3 DNA sequence: TGTGCCAGCAGCCAACTGACAGGGGGCTCCACAGATACGCAGTATTTT.

This chain links TRBV12-5 with TRBJ2-5, with 9 bases identical to TRBD1. Germline CDR1 LGHNT, CDR2 FRNRAP. This CDR3 contains 15 residues. V lost 5 bases and J lost 5; bases outside the gene matches: 9. CDR3 amino acids: CASGIWTGVGETQYF. The CDR3 nucleotides read TGTGCTAGTGGTATATGGACAGGGGTTGGGGAGACCCAGTACTTC.

This chain connects TRBV5-4 to TRBJ2-5; TRBD1 might be the D (6 bases). V lost 3 bases to trimming and J lost 0 bases, with 15 bases between them. Germline CDR1 and CDR2: SGHNT and YYREEE (reference sequence). The CDR3 runs to 16 residues. CDR3: CASSSLGTTYQETQYF. CDR3 nucleotides: TGTGCCAGCAGCTCCCTTGGGACAACCTACCAAGAGACCCAGTACTTC.

A few counts support this clone. The chain uses TRBV29-1 and TRBJ2-1; D gene unclear. Germline-derived CDR1 and CDR2 are SQVTM and ANQGSEA. The V end lost 8 bases, the J end lost 7 bases, and 12 bases lay between the germline ends. The CDR3 length is 11 residues. The CDR3 loop reads CSFPIINEQFF. Here the CDR3 DNA reads TGCAGCTTCCCCATAATTAATGAGCAGTTCTTC.